The 11 T cell receptor beta chains listed next were all sequenced from one sample in a study of blood T cell repertoires in COVID-19. Produced via immunoSEQ multiplex PCR; TCRdb's table is partial and in-frame only. The repertoire holds under 150,000 clones, with around 89% as singletons. Sequencing was carried out using peripheral blood. The receptors were gathered from a human donor in a cohort sampled during active COVID-19.

This clone turned up a few times. The chain links TRBV6-1 to TRBJ1-1; D is undetermined. Per the germline V gene, CDR1 is MNHNS and CDR2 is SASEGT. This CDR3 has 17 residues. Trimming removed 0 bases from V and 0 bases from J, with 14 bases in between. The CDR3 region has the DNA TGTGCCAGCAGTGAAGCGAGGGTCTGGGGAGTGAACACTGAAGCTTTCTTT. This encodes CASSEARVWGVNTEAFF.

V usage is TRBV5-6 and J usage is TRBJ2-7, with a tentative D call TRBD1 (6 bases). This CDR3 comprises 15 residues. Trimming removed 4 bases at V and 0 bases at J, with 14 bases between. From germline, CDR1 is SGHDT and CDR2 YYEEEE. The DNA for the CDR3 is TGTGCCAGCAGCCCGCTGGGACACCGCTCCTACGAGCAGTACTTC. Amino acid sequence: CASSPLGHRSYEQYF.

The V call is TRBV7-9, the J call TRBJ1-2; D is unclear. The length of the CDR3 is 14 residues. Germline-derived CDR1 and CDR2 are SEHNR and FQNEAQ (reference sequence). Trimming removed 1 base from V and 4 bases from J, with 10 bases in between. As DNA, the CDR3 is TGTGCCAGCAGCTTAGAGCTTCCGGGCTATGGCTACACCTTC. Residues: CASSLELPGYGYTF.

The chain employs TRBV5-5 and TRBJ1-4; 8 positions agree with TRBD1. The CDR3 extends over 14 amino acids. Germline V gene sequence: CDR1 SGHKS, CDR2 YYEKEE (reference sequence). J gave up 5 bases and V 1 base, and 1 base lay outside the gene matches. For the CDR3, the DNA is TGTGCCAGCAGCTTGTACAGGGGGAATGAAAAACTGTTTTTT. The encoded protein is CASSLYRGNEKLFF.

This chain uses TRBV5-1 with TRBJ2-3; 12 nucleotides line up with TRBD2. CDR1 is SGHRS, CDR2 YFSETQ, per germline. The V gene end was trimmed by 0 bases and the J gene end by 5 bases; junction bases not matched to a gene: 4. The CDR3 has 16 amino acids. CDR3 sequence (DNA): TGCGCCAGCAGCTTGGAGCCTAGCGGGGGGGAAGATACGCAGTATTTT. Translated: CASSLEPSGGEDTQYF.

This rearrangement joins TRBV6-6 to TRBJ1-2; D may be TRBD1 (6 bases). The CDR3 sequence is 12 residues long. The germline CDR1 and CDR2 sequences are MNHNY and SVGAGI (reference sequence). V lost 5 bases and J lost 6, with 10 bases in between. DNA for the CDR3: TGTGCCAGCAGTGGGGGCGAAAATGGCTACACCTTC. Encoded protein: CASSGGENGYTF.

The chain joins TRBV7-9 to TRBJ1-1, with 11 nucleotides matching TRBD1. V gave up 3 bases and J gave up 0 bases; unmatched junction bases: 12. The CDR3 totals 19 residues. Germline V gene lookup returns CDR1 SEHNR and CDR2 FQNEAQ (reference sequence). CDR3 sequence (DNA): TGTGCCAGCAGCTTCCTTTTTGGACAGGGGGCCTGGATGAACACTGAAGCTTTCTTT. Its translation: CASSFLFGQGAWMNTEAFF. The entire variable domain, with the rest obtained from reference TRBV7-9 and TRBJ1-1, is as follows: DTGVSQNPRHKITKRGQNVTFRCDPISEHNRLYWYRQTLGQGPEFLTYFQNEAQLEKSRLLSDRFSAERPKGSFSTLEIQRTEQGDSAMYLCASSFLFGQGAWMNTEAFFGQGTRLTVV.

This clone was found once. This chain links TRBV7-9 with TRBJ2-1; 9 bases are shared with TRBD2. The CDR3 consists of 13 residues. V dropped 5 bases and J dropped 9; count of bases not matched to a gene: 5. Germline CDR1 SEHNR, CDR2 FQNEAQ (reference sequence). In DNA form, the CDR3 reads TGTGCCAGCAGCCGGACTAGCGTCGGTGAGCAGTTCTTC. This translates into CASSRTSVGEQFF.

The chain uses TRBV2 and TRBJ1-4; 9 bases align to TRBD1. The V gene end was trimmed by 7 bases and the J gene end by 5 bases; junction bases not matched to a gene: 5. Germline assignment: CDR1 SNHLY and CDR2 FYNNEI. This CDR3 contains 14 residues. Here the CDR3 reads CASMKGQGNEKLFF. For the CDR3, the DNA is TGTGCCAGCATGAAGGGACAGGGAAATGAAAAACTGTTTTTT.

The rearrangement joins TRBV4-1 to TRBJ2-1; the D is unclear. V dropped 0 bases and J dropped 0 bases, with 9 bases sitting between them. CDR3 length: 16 amino acids. Germline assignment: CDR1 MGHRA and CDR2 YSYEKL. The CDR3 region is CASSQESSSSYNEQFF. CDR3 DNA: TGCGCCAGCAGCCAAGAAAGCTCGAGCTCCTACAATGAGCAGTTCTTC.

The J gene is TRBJ1-4, the V gene TRBV5-1; D unclear. Looked up from germline, CDR1 is SGHRS and CDR2 is YFSETQ. V shed 4 bases and J shed 0 bases, with 19 bases lying between them. The CDR3 spans 18 residues. CDR3 nucleotides: TGCGCCAGCAGCCGGGGAAACTGGGAACGTTCAACTAATGAAAAACTGTTTTTT. Protein: CASSRGNWERSTNEKLFF.